This is a list of T cell receptor beta chains from one sample in a study of T cell responses to AZD1222 COVID-19 vaccine. The assay was immunoSEQ multiplex PCR, and TCRdb's table has in-frame clones only and misses some. Here the sample spans approximately 130,000 clones, 88% being singletons. Sequenced here: peripheral blood, sampled 28 days after the second AZD1222 dose. The receptors were sampled from an adult who received the AZD1222 COVID-19 vaccine. Each CDR3 is given with its conserved first and last residue. A D gene is named only where the DNA matches it firmly. Some rows have no size entry. The others give once, few or many, or a class for an expanded clone.

d_gene: -
abundance: few
v_gene: TRBV14
j_gene: TRBJ1-1
CDR3nt: TGTGCCAGCAGCCAATCGAGTGTGGGTCTTGAAGCTTTCTTT
CDR3aa: CASSQSSVGLEAFF

d_gene: -
abundance: -
v_gene: TRBV28
j_gene: TRBJ2-7
CDR3nt: TGTGCCAGCAACCAAGGGAGGGGGAGCGCCTACGAGCAGTACTTC
CDR3aa: CASNQGRGSAYEQYF

d_gene: -
abundance: -
v_gene: TRBV2
j_gene: TRBJ1-2
CDR3nt: TGTGCCAGCACCTCAGAAGGACCGAACTATGGCTACACCTTC
CDR3aa: CASTSEGPNYGYTF

d_gene: TRBD1
abundance: -
v_gene: TRBV19
j_gene: TRBJ1-5
CDR3nt: TGTGCCAGTAGTTTCCAGGGGGGGAATCAGCCCCAGCATTTT
CDR3aa: CASSFQGGNQPQHF

d_gene: TRBD2
abundance: -
v_gene: TRBV15
j_gene: TRBJ2-1
CDR3nt: TGTGCCACCAGCAGAGATCGGCTAGCGGGAGGGCCGAATGAGCAGTTCTTC
CDR3aa: CATSRDRLAGGPNEQFF

d_gene: TRBD1
abundance: -
v_gene: TRBV27
j_gene: TRBJ1-5
CDR3nt: TGTGCCAGCACTTGCGACAGGGGACATAGCAATCAGCCCCAGCATTTT
CDR3aa: CASTCDRGHSNQPQHF

d_gene: TRBD1
abundance: -
v_gene: TRBV11-2
j_gene: TRBJ2-2
CDR3nt: TGTGCCAGCAGCTCGCGCTCGGGACAGGGAGGGATCGGGGAGCTGTTTTTT
CDR3aa: CASSSRSGQGGIGELFF

d_gene: -
abundance: -
v_gene: TRBV29-1
j_gene: TRBJ1-1
CDR3nt: TGCAGCGTTTCGGGACGGCCCACTGAAGCTTTCTTT
CDR3aa: CSVSGRPTEAFF

d_gene: -
abundance: -
v_gene: TRBV7-2
j_gene: TRBJ1-5
CDR3nt: TGTGCCAGCAGACGGGACAGCAATCAGCCCCAGCATTTT
CDR3aa: CASRRDSNQPQHF

d_gene: TRBD1
abundance: few
v_gene: TRBV5-8
j_gene: TRBJ2-2
CDR3nt: TGTGCCAGCAGCAGGACAGGGGTGAACACCGGGGAGCTGTTTTTT
CDR3aa: CASSRTGVNTGELFF

d_gene: -
abundance: -
v_gene: TRBV6-5
j_gene: TRBJ2-3
CDR3nt: TGTGCCAGCACCGTCAATGGTGGGAGCACAGATACGCAGTATTTT
CDR3aa: CASTVNGGSTDTQYF

d_gene: -
abundance: -
v_gene: TRBV6-1
j_gene: TRBJ1-1
CDR3nt: TGTGCCAGCAGTGAGACCCGGACTGAAGCTTTCTTT
CDR3aa: CASSETRTEAFF

d_gene: -
abundance: -
v_gene: TRBV9
j_gene: TRBJ2-7
CDR3nt: TGTGCCAGCAGCGTATCGGGGGAAAGGACTTACGAGCAGTACTTC
CDR3aa: CASSVSGERTYEQYF

d_gene: -
abundance: -
v_gene: TRBV12-3/TRBV12-4
j_gene: TRBJ2-1
CDR3nt: TGTGCCAGCAGTTTGAGGGCGCCCAATGAGCAGTTCTTC
CDR3aa: CASSLRAPNEQFF

d_gene: -
abundance: -
v_gene: TRBV27
j_gene: TRBJ1-6
CDR3nt: TGTGCCAGCAGTCCCGGGACAAACAATTCACCCCTCCACTTT
CDR3aa: CASSPGTNNSPLHF

d_gene: -
abundance: few
v_gene: TRBV5-4
j_gene: TRBJ2-1
CDR3nt: TGTGCCAGCAGCTTGGATGCTGCAGACAATGAGCAGTTCTTC
CDR3aa: CASSLDAADNEQFF

d_gene: -
abundance: once
v_gene: TRBV5-1
j_gene: TRBJ1-5
CDR3nt: TGCGCCAGCAGCCCGGGGACCGACACCAATCAGCCCCAGCATTTT
CDR3aa: CASSPGTDTNQPQHF

d_gene: TRBD1
abundance: -
v_gene: TRBV5-1
j_gene: TRBJ1-2
CDR3nt: TGCGCCAGCAGCAGGACAGGGTCGAATGGCTACACCTTC
CDR3aa: CASSRTGSNGYTF

d_gene: TRBD2
abundance: once
v_gene: TRBV28
j_gene: TRBJ2-3
CDR3nt: TGTGCCAGCAGTTCTTATTTCTCTACTAGCGGGGGGGCGGGAGATACGCAGTATTTT
CDR3aa: CASSSYFSTSGGAGDTQYF

d_gene: -
abundance: -
v_gene: TRBV4-2
j_gene: TRBJ1-5
CDR3nt: TGTGCCAGCAGCCAAGATTCAGGGTCCGGTCAGCCCCAGCATTTT
CDR3aa: CASSQDSGSGQPQHF

d_gene: TRBD1
abundance: -
v_gene: TRBV30
j_gene: TRBJ2-2
CDR3nt: TGTGCCTGGAGAGGACAGGGGAGGAACACCGGGGAGCTGTTTTTT
CDR3aa: CAWRGQGRNTGELFF

d_gene: -
abundance: few
v_gene: TRBV4-3
j_gene: TRBJ1-2
CDR3nt: TGCGCCAGCAGCCAAGAAGGGTCCAGCAACTATGGCTACACCTTC
CDR3aa: CASSQEGSSNYGYTF

d_gene: -
abundance: -
v_gene: TRBV6-5
j_gene: TRBJ1-5
CDR3nt: TGTGCCAGCAGTACGGGACTAACCAATCAGCCCCAGCATTTT
CDR3aa: CASSTGLTNQPQHF

d_gene: -
abundance: -
v_gene: TRBV6-1
j_gene: TRBJ1-5
CDR3nt: TGTGCCAGCAGTGAACTTTCGACAGACAATCAGCCCCAGCATTTT
CDR3aa: CASSELSTDNQPQHF

d_gene: -
abundance: -
v_gene: TRBV2
j_gene: TRBJ1-1
CDR3nt: TGTGCCAGCATAGTAGAAGGCCCTGAAGCTTTCTTT
CDR3aa: CASIVEGPEAFF

d_gene: -
abundance: -
v_gene: TRBV19
j_gene: TRBJ2-1
CDR3nt: TGTGCCAGTAGTATAGTTGCGGAGTTCAGTGAGCAGTTCTTC
CDR3aa: CASSIVAEFSEQFF

d_gene: -
abundance: once
v_gene: TRBV29-1
j_gene: TRBJ2-1
CDR3nt: TGCAGCGTTGTACAGCTCAGCCTTAGCTCCTACAATGAGCAGTTCTTC
CDR3aa: CSVVQLSLSSYNEQFF

d_gene: TRBD1
abundance: few
v_gene: TRBV18
j_gene: TRBJ2-3
CDR3nt: TGTGCCAGCTCCCCAGACAGGGTTAGGACAGATACGCAGTATTTT
CDR3aa: CASSPDRVRTDTQYF

d_gene: -
abundance: -
v_gene: TRBV6-5
j_gene: TRBJ2-7
CDR3nt: TGTGCCAGCAAACCCCAACTGACGGAGTCCTACGAGCAGTACTTC
CDR3aa: CASKPQLTESYEQYF

d_gene: TRBD2
abundance: -
v_gene: TRBV12-5
j_gene: TRBJ2-5
CDR3nt: TGTGCTAGTGGTTTGGCGGGGGGGCTCGAGACCCAGTACTTC
CDR3aa: CASGLAGGLETQYF

d_gene: -
abundance: -
v_gene: TRBV12-3/TRBV12-4
j_gene: TRBJ1-4
CDR3nt: TGTGCCAGCAGGGTTCAGGGCGTTGAAAAACTGTTTTTT
CDR3aa: CASRVQGVEKLFF

d_gene: TRBD2
abundance: -
v_gene: TRBV11-3
j_gene: TRBJ2-1
CDR3nt: TGTGCCAGCAGCTTAGGCTCCGGGACTAGCGTGAGGGATGAGCAGTTCTTC
CDR3aa: CASSLGSGTSVRDEQFF

d_gene: -
abundance: -
v_gene: TRBV5-1
j_gene: TRBJ2-7
CDR3nt: TGCGCCAGCAGCTTGGACCCTTCTCTCTACGAGCAGTACTTC
CDR3aa: CASSLDPSLYEQYF

d_gene: -
abundance: -
v_gene: TRBV18
j_gene: TRBJ2-3
CDR3nt: TGTGCCAGCTCACCACAAGATACGCAGTATTTT
CDR3aa: CASSPQDTQYF

d_gene: -
abundance: -
v_gene: TRBV11-2
j_gene: TRBJ2-3
CDR3nt: TGTGCCAGCAGCTCCCGGGGCACCCATTCAGATACGCAGTATTTT
CDR3aa: CASSSRGTHSDTQYF

d_gene: -
abundance: -
v_gene: TRBV7-9
j_gene: TRBJ1-1
CDR3nt: TGTGCCAGCAGCAAGGGACACCAGAACACTGAAGCTTTCTTT
CDR3aa: CASSKGHQNTEAFF

d_gene: -
abundance: -
v_gene: TRBV18
j_gene: TRBJ1-3
CDR3nt: TGTGCCAGCTCACCACCATCCGGGGTTGGAAACACCATATATTTT
CDR3aa: CASSPPSGVGNTIYF